This is a list of T cell receptor beta chains from one sample in a study of T cells in Graves' hyperthyroidism and ophthalmopathy. TCRdb ran MiXCR on the multiplex PCR reads and lists one entry per CDR3 protein. The sample includes about 590,000 distinct CDR3 sequences, 13% to 15% of them seen just once. The sample taken for sequencing was blood. The receptors were sampled from a woman in her late teens or twenties with Graves' ophthalmopathy. CDR3s include the opening cysteine and the closing phenylalanine or tryptophan. Each record gives: CDR3 protein, CDR3 DNA, V gene, D gene, clone size, J gene. D genes are given only for firm matches. Size values are once, few and many counts, or a class for expanded clones, and some rows have none.

CSARDSETRPYNEQFF	TGCAGTGCTAGAGATTCAGAGACCCGCCCCTACAATGAGCAGTTCTTC	TRBV20-1	-	many	TRBJ2-1
CSARDRGHYSYEQYF	TGCAGTGCCCGGGACAGGGGGCATTACTCCTACGAGCAGTACTTC	TRBV20-1	TRBD1	many	TRBJ2-7
CASSIRGASSGNTIYF	TGTGCCAGTAGTATTCGAGGGGCCAGCTCTGGAAACACCATATATTTT	TRBV19	-	-	TRBJ1-3
CASSQPWRGTDVFLAKNIQYF	TGCGCCAGCAGCCAACCTTGGAGGGGGACAGATGTATTTCTAGCCAAAAACATTCAGTACTTC	TRBV4-1	-	-	TRBJ2-4
CGTSGTANSPLHF	TGTGGAACAAGCGGGACAGCCAATTCACCCCTCCACTTT	TRBV6-1	TRBD1	-	TRBJ1-6
CASSLMLWSNEQYF	TGTGCCAGCAGCTTGATGTTGTGGTCCAACGAGCAGTACTTC	TRBV7-6	-	many	TRBJ2-7
CASTTPWQGGGYTF	TGTGCCAGCACCACCCCGTGGCAGGGTGGTGGCTACACCTTC	TRBV27	-	many	TRBJ1-2
CASSEGERENGYTF	TGTGCCAGCAGTGAAGGGGAGAGGGAAAATGGCTACACCTTC	TRBV2	-	many	TRBJ1-2
CASSLPAGGSSYEQYF	TGTGCCAGCAGTTTACCAGCGGGGGGAAGCTCCTACGAGCAGTACTTC	TRBV28	TRBD2	many	TRBJ2-7
CASSPRLAGSREQYF	TGTGCCAGCAGCCCTCGATTAGCGGGGTCCCGGGAGCAGTACTTC	TRBV7-3	TRBD2	few	TRBJ2-7
CASRGQASNQPQHF	TGTGCCAGTAGGGGACAGGCTAGCAATCAGCCCCAGCATTTT	TRBV12-3/TRBV12-4	TRBD1	many	TRBJ1-5
CASSPLGTGDEQYF	TGTGCCAGTAGTCCTCTCGGTACAGGGGACGAGCAGTACTTC	TRBV19	TRBD1	-	TRBJ2-7
CASRVEPTGTGYRSSYNEQFF	TGCGCCAGCAGAGTGGAACCGACCGGGACAGGGTACCGAAGCTCCTACAATGAGCAGTTCTTC	TRBV5-1	TRBD1	many	TRBJ2-1
CASSLSSRSRSRTSGRRVYEQYF	TGTGCCAGCAGCTTATCATCCCGTAGCCGCTCCCGGACTAGCGGGAGGAGGGTCTACGAGCAGTACTTC	TRBV11-2	TRBD2	many	TRBJ2-7
CASSLDRGLGETQYF	TGCGCCAGCAGCTTGGATCGGGGTCTCGGGGAGACCCAGTACTTC	TRBV5-1	-	many	TRBJ2-5
CASRPTGQKNTEAFF	TGTGCCAGTAGACCGACGGGACAGAAAAACACTGAAGCTTTCTTT	TRBV19	TRBD1	many	TRBJ1-1
CAISESDREGTSGRGNEQFF	TGTGCCATCAGTGAGTCGGACAGGGAAGGGACTAGCGGGAGGGGGAATGAGCAGTTCTTC	TRBV10-3	TRBD2	-	TRBJ2-1
CASSPPVFIAVGDTQYF	TGTGCCAGCAGCCCACCCGTTTTCATAGCGGTGGGGGATACGCAGTATTTT	TRBV13	-	few	TRBJ2-3
CASSPGDRGWDTEAFF	TGTGCCAGCTCACCGGGGGACAGGGGTTGGGACACTGAAGCTTTCTTT	TRBV18	TRBD1	-	TRBJ1-1
CASSVDGLGTNEQFF	TGTGCCAGCAGCGTAGATGGACTTGGGACTAATGAGCAGTTCTTC	TRBV9	-	few	TRBJ2-1
CAWQSTDTQYF	TGTGCCTGGCAGAGCACAGATACGCAGTATTTT	TRBV30	-	many	TRBJ2-3
CAWSVYAGRSNEQFF	TGTGCCTGGAGTGTATACGCGGGACGGAGCAATGAGCAGTTCTTC	TRBV30	-	many	TRBJ2-1
CASIPGTSGSSYEQYF	TGTGCCAGCATTCCCGGGACTAGCGGGAGTTCCTACGAGCAGTACTTC	TRBV6-2/TRBV6-3	TRBD2	many	TRBJ2-7
CASSETGYNEQFF	TGTGCCAGCAGCGAGACTGGTTACAATGAGCAGTTCTTC	TRBV9	-	-	TRBJ2-1
CASSLGNLVRSGELFF	TGTGCCAGCAGCTTAGGGAACCTAGTCCGTTCCGGGGAGCTGTTTTTT	TRBV11-3	-	many	TRBJ2-2
CASSSREKGDNEQFF	TGTGCCAGTAGTTCTCGGGAGAAGGGAGACAATGAGCAGTTCTTC	TRBV19	-	-	TRBJ2-1
CASSPGIATNEKLFF	TGTGCCAGCAGCCCCGGGATAGCAACTAATGAAAAACTGTTTTTT	TRBV7-9	-	-	TRBJ1-4
CASSGKGTGWDGYTF	TGTGCCAGCAGTGGGAAGGGGACAGGGTGGGATGGCTACACCTTC	TRBV6-1	TRBD1	-	TRBJ1-2
CASHRLAEVYEQYF	TGTGCCAGCCACCGACTCGCAGAGGTCTACGAGCAGTACTTC	TRBV2	-	many	TRBJ2-7
CASSPSSGKYSYEQYF	TGTGCCAGCAGCCCCTCTAGCGGGAAGTATTCCTACGAGCAGTACTTC	TRBV5-4	TRBD2	-	TRBJ2-7
CASSVGVEGGGAFF	TGTGCCAGCAGCGTAGGTGTAGAGGGCGGGGGAGCTTTCTTT	TRBV9	-	few	TRBJ1-1
CASSVTPGGASRLAKNIQYF	TGTGCCAGCAGCGTAACCCCAGGGGGCGCGTCTAGACTAGCCAAAAACATTCAGTACTTC	TRBV11-2	TRBD1	-	TRBJ2-4
CASTTGTGWVKRSF	TGCGCCAGCACAACCGGGACAGGGTGGGTTAAGCGCTCCTTC	TRBV5-1	TRBD1	few	TRBJ1-2
CASSPGLSGTYEQYF	TGTGCCAGCAGCCCCGGTCTAAGCGGAACCTACGAGCAGTACTTC	TRBV7-8	-	many	TRBJ2-7
CATMSGGVNTEAFF	TGTGCCACCATGTCCGGGGGGGTGAACACTGAAGCTTTCTTT	TRBV15	-	-	TRBJ1-1
CASSQKGSYEQYF	TGCGCCAGCAGCCAGAAAGGTTCCTACGAGCAGTACTTC	TRBV4-1	-	few	TRBJ2-7
CASSGTSQGKTQYF	TGTGCCAGCAGCGGGACTAGTCAGGGAAAGACCCAGTACTTC	TRBV7-2	TRBD2	many	TRBJ2-5
CSARLPTRGTSLGFWETQYF	TGCAGTGCTAGGTTACCGACGAGAGGGACTAGTCTTGGGTTCTGGGAGACCCAGTACTTC	TRBV20-1	TRBD2	many	TRBJ2-5
CASSSPRTGTTDTQYF	TGTGCCAGCAGCTCTCCAAGGACAGGGACCACAGATACGCAGTATTTT	TRBV7-9	TRBD1	few	TRBJ2-3
CASSLVIGSGIGNEQFF	TGTGCCAGCAGCTTAGTGATAGGGAGCGGGATAGGTAATGAGCAGTTCTTC	TRBV7-9	TRBD2	many	TRBJ2-1
CASSFSYTPWDTEAFF	TGTGCCAGCAGTTTTTCTTACACCCCTTGGGACACTGAAGCTTTCTTT	TRBV28	-	many	TRBJ1-1
CASSPVLAKNIQYF	TGTGCCAGCAGCCCGGTATTAGCCAAAAACATTCAGTACTTC	TRBV6-1	-	many	TRBJ2-4
CASSPEWGWNTEAFF	TGTGCCAGCAGCCCCGAGTGGGGGTGGAACACTGAAGCTTTCTTT	TRBV5-6	-	few	TRBJ1-1
CASMGPEKLFF	TGTGCCAGCATGGGGCCGGAAAAACTGTTTTTT	TRBV2	-	many	TRBJ1-4
CSASLTGSSYNEQFF	TGCAGTGCTAGTCTAACGGGTTCCTCCTACAATGAGCAGTTCTTC	TRBV20-1	-	many	TRBJ2-1
CASRGQGFQAFF	TGTGCCAGCAGGGGTCAGGGATTCCAAGCTTTCTTT	TRBV12-3/TRBV12-4	-	many	TRBJ1-1
CASSPRGGGEQFF	TGTGCCAGCAGCCCACGGGGTGGTGGTGAGCAGTTCTTC	TRBV3-1	-	many	TRBJ2-1
CASSLFLAGRYNEQFF	TGCGCCAGCAGCCTTTTTCTAGCGGGGCGATACAATGAGCAGTTCTTC	TRBV4-3	TRBD2	-	TRBJ2-1
CASSHSSHLRGETQYF	TGTGCCAGCAGCCACTCATCACATCTCAGGGGCGAGACCCAGTACTTC	TRBV11-2	-	many	TRBJ2-5
CASSRTGVDGYTF	TGTGCCAGCAGTCGGACAGGGGTCGACGGCTACACCTTC	TRBV27	TRBD1	many	TRBJ1-2
CASSVWSTDTQYF	TGTGCCAGCAGCGTTTGGAGCACAGATACGCAGTATTTT	TRBV7-3	-	many	TRBJ2-3
CASSESMMGATEAFF	TGTGCCAGCAGTGAAAGCATGATGGGGGCGACTGAAGCTTTCTTT	TRBV2	-	many	TRBJ1-1
CASSRLTRVSYNEQFF	TGTGCCAGCAGTCGCCTAACAAGGGTCTCCTACAATGAGCAGTTCTTC	TRBV27	-	many	TRBJ2-1